These T cell receptor beta chains were read from a single sample in a study of technical replicates of blood from a handful of donors. The repertoire was sequenced with immunoSEQ multiplex PCR; TCRdb's copy has only in-frame clones and lacks some. The sample yields about 68,000 clones, approximately 97% seen once. What was sequenced was T cells isolated from PBMCs. These receptors were obtained from a human donor in good health. Each CDR3 is given with its conserved first and last residue. Each record gives: J gene, clone size, V gene, CDR3 length, D gene, CDR3 protein, CDR3 DNA. A D gene is named only where the DNA matches it firmly. Some rows mark clone size as missing; the rest say once, few, many or name a class of expanded clone.

TRBJ2-1	NA	TRBV5-1	15	NA	CASMQESSSYNEQFF	TGCGCCAGCATGCAAGAATCCTCCAGCTACAATGAGCAGTTCTTC
TRBJ2-5	NA	TRBV28	13	NA	CASSLDTGLAQYF	TGTGCCAGCAGTTTGGATACAGGGCTGGCCCAGTACTTC
TRBJ1-6	NA	TRBV29-1	11	NA	CSVGQSQGGHF	TGCAGCGTCGGACAGTCCCAGGGCGGCCACTTT
TRBJ2-3	NA	TRBV18	15	TRBD2	CASSPGLAGADTQYF	TGTGCCAGCTCACCAGGACTAGCGGGAGCAGATACGCAGTATTTT
TRBJ2-3	NA	TRBV7-9	15	TRBD2	CASSDLAGVTDTQYF	TGTGCCAGCAGCGACTTAGCGGGAGTCACAGATACGCAGTATTTT
TRBJ2-5	NA	TRBV11-2	15	TRBD2	CASSLGEGEAETQYF	TGTGCCAGCAGCTTAGGGGAGGGAGAGGCCGAGACCCAGTACTTC
TRBJ2-2	NA	TRBV5-1	14	NA	CASSFGGQTGELFF	TGCGCCAGCAGCTTCGGAGGGCAAACCGGGGAGCTGTTTTTT
TRBJ1-1	NA	TRBV5-4	11	NA	CASKADTEAFF	TGTGCCAGCAAAGCCGACACTGAAGCTTTCTTT
TRBJ2-2	NA	TRBV5-1	17	TRBD2	CASSYEGTSGRNGELFF	TGCGCCAGCAGCTATGAGGGGACTAGCGGGCGGAACGGGGAGCTGTTTTTT
TRBJ1-1	NA	TRBV6-5	13	NA	CASSYSSPGEAFF	TGTGCCAGCAGTTACTCGAGCCCAGGGGAGGCTTTCTTT
TRBJ1-1	once	TRBV11-2	17	TRBD1	CASSLWGQGAGNTEAFF	TGTGCCAGCAGCTTATGGGGACAGGGGGCGGGGAACACTGAAGCTTTCTTT
TRBJ2-3	NA	TRBV4-1	19	TRBD2	CASSQDSLADLLSTDTQYF	TGCGCCAGCAGCCAAGATAGCCTAGCGGACCTTCTTAGCACAGATACGCAGTATTTT
TRBJ2-7	NA	TRBV20-1	10	NA	CSASGNEQYF	TGCAGTGCCTCAGGGAACGAGCAGTACTTC
TRBJ1-3	NA	TRBV7-9	15	TRBD1	CASSGDSLSGNTIYF	TGTGCCAGCAGCGGGGACAGCCTCTCTGGAAACACCATATATTTT
TRBJ1-2	NA	TRBV27	13	NA	CASSLSRGYGYTF	TGTGCCAGCAGTTTATCCAGGGGTTATGGCTACACCTTC
TRBJ2-1	NA	TRBV7-6	11	NA	CASSSDNEQFF	TGTGCCAGCAGCTCTGACAATGAGCAGTTCTTC
TRBJ2-3	NA	TRBV29-1	13	TRBD2	CSAVTGTRDTQYF	TGCAGCGCCGTAACAGGGACTAGAGATACGCAGTATTTT
TRBJ1-3	NA	TRBV11-3	15	NA	CASSSQGSSGNTIYF	TGTGCCAGCAGCTCGCAGGGATCCTCTGGAAACACCATATATTTT
TRBJ2-1	few	TRBV18	16	TRBD2	CASSPRGLATYNEQFF	TGTGCCAGCTCACCAAGGGGACTAGCAACCTACAATGAGCAGTTCTTC
TRBJ2-1	NA	TRBV6-1	14	TRBD1	CASMLGQGYNEQFF	TGTGCCAGCATGTTGGGACAGGGCTACAATGAGCAGTTCTTC
TRBJ2-1	NA	TRBV5-1	16	NA	CASSPRAGVKYDEQFF	TGCGCCAGCAGCCCACGAGCAGGGGTCAAGTACGATGAGCAGTTCTTC
TRBJ1-4	NA	TRBV28	12	NA	CASSLVGGRLFF	TGTGCCAGCAGTTTGGTAGGGGGAAGGTTGTTTTTT
TRBJ1-5	NA	TRBV6-6	12	NA	CASRYGNQPQHF	TGTGCCAGCAGATATGGCAATCAGCCCCAGCATTTT
TRBJ1-2	NA	TRBV5-1	13	TRBD1	CASSYDRDHGYTF	TGCGCCAGCAGCTATGACAGGGACCATGGCTACACCTTC
TRBJ2-1	once	TRBV6-1	16	NA	CASSEEVGLLRNEQFF	TGTGCCAGCAGTGAAGAGGTTGGGCTACTCCGCAATGAGCAGTTCTTC